This T cell receptor beta chain is drawn from a study of T cell responses to AZD1222 COVID-19 vaccine. Regarding this clone: The antigen is not known.

Trimming cost V 0 bases and J 5 bases, with 8 bases left between them. Germline CDR1 and CDR2: SQVTM and ANQGSEA. The CDR3 runs 12 residues. Study-wide points: Close to half of all spike-specific TCRs reportedly target regions of the variants that are unmutated.

Sequenced by immunoSEQ multiplex PCR; TCRdb stores in-frame clones only, minus some. The data hold over 110,000 clones, with more than 85% observed a single time. The chain combines TRBV29-1 with TRBJ2-7, with D possibly matching TRBD1 (5 bases). This TCR derives from an adult who had recovered from COVID-19. Specimen: peripheral blood, collected after recovery from COVID-19. The CDR3 here is CSVEDRVDEQYF. CDR3 sequence (DNA): TGCAGCGTTGAAGACAGGGTTGACGAGCAGTACTTC.